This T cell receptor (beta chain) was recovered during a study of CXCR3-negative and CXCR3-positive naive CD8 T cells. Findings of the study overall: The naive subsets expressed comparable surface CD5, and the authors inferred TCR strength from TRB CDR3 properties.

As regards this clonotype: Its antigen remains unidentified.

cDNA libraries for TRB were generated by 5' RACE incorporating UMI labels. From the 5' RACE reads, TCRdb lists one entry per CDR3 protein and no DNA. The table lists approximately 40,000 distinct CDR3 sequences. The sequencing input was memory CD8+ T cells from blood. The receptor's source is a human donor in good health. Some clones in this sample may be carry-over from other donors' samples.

CDR3 loop: CASSLRDRGQTEAFF. The chain employs TRBV5-1 and TRBJ1-1; TCRdb calls TRBD1, which cannot be checked without DNA. Per germline, CDR1 SGHRS and CDR2 YFSETQ. The CDR3 sequence is 15 residues long.